Sequencing of this TCR beta chain was carried out in a study of T cells in women clearing cervical HPV infection. Study-level background: Case blood was drawn when the lesion was first found; control blood after infection became undetectable. Study results and caveats: Unknown T-cell numbers per sample may underlie the richness differences.

V was pared by 4 bases and J by 0 bases, with 15 bases between. The CDR3 is 16 residues long. Germline CDR1 MNHNS, CDR2 SASEGT. Clones were read by immunoSEQ multiplex PCR, and TCRdb kept only the in-frame ones, dropping some. Its listing shows around 9,200 clones. Remarks on this clone: Its antigen remains unidentified. Read sequence stops 3 residues before the CDR3 end, and the germline J gene provides the missing end.

The chain is built from TRBV6-1 and TRBJ1-2; D possibly corresponds to TRBD1 (6 bases). The receptor comes from a woman between 18 and 70 years old with a cervical HPV16 infection that either progressed to CIN3+ or cleared (not recorded which). The material sequenced was blood buffy coat. Incomplete CDR3 DNA: TGTGCCAGCAGTGGTGGGACACCCAGCTCTAACTATGGC. It translates to CASSGGTPSSNYG. The whole CDR3 is CASSGGTPSSNYGYTF.